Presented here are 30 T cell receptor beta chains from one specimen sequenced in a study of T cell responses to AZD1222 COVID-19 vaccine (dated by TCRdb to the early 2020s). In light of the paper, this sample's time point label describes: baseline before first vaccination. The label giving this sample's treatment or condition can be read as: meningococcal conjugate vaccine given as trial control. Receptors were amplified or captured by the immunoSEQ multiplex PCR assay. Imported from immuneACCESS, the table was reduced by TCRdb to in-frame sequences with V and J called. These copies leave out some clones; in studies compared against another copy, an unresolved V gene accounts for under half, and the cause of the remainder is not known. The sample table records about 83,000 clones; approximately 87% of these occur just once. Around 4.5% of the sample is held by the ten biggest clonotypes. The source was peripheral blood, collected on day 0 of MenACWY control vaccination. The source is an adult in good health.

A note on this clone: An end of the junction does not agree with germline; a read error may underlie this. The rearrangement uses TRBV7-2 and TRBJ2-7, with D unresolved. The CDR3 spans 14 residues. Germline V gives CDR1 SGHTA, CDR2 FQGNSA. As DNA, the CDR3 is TGTGCCAGCAGCTTCCAGTCGGGCTCCCACGAGCAGTACTTC. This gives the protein CASSFQSGSHEQYF.

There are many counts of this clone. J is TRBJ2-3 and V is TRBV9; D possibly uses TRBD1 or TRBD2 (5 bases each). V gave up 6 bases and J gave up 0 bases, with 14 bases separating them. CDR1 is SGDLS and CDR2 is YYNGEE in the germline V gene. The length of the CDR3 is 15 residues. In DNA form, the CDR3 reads TGTGCCAGCAACCCCCTCGGGACGAGCACAGATACGCAGTATTTT. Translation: CASNPLGTSTDTQYF.

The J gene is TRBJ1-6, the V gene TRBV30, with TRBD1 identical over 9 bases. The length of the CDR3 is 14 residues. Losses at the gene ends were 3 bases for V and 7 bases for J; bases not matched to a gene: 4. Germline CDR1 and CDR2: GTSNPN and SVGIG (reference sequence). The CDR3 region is CAWRGQGGNSPLHF. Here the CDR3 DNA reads TGTGCCTGGAGGGGACAGGGAGGGAATTCACCCCTCCACTTT.

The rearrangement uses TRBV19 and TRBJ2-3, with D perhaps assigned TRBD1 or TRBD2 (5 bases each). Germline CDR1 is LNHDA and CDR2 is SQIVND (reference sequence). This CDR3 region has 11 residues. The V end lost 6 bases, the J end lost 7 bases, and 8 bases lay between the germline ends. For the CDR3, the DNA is TGTGCCAGTAGAGAGGGGTATACGCAGTATTTT. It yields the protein CASREGYTQYF.

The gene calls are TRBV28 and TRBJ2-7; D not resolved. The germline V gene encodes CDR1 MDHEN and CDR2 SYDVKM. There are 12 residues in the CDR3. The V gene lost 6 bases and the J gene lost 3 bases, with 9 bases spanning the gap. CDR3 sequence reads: CASRRRSYEQYF. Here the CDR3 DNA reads TGTGCCAGCAGAAGACGGAGCTACGAGCAGTACTTC. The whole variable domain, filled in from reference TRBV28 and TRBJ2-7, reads DVKVTQSSRYLVKRTGEKVFLECVQDMDHENMFWYRQDPGLGLRLIYFSYDVKMKEKGDIPEGYSVSREKKERFSLILESASTNQTSMYLCASRRRSYEQYFGPGTRLTVT.

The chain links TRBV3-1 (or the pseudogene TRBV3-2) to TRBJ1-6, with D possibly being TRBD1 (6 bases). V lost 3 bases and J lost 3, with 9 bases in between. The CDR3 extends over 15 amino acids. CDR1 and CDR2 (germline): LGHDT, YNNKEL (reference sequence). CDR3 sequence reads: CASSQRGGYNSPLHF. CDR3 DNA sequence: TGTGCCAGCAGCCAGAGAGGGGGCTATAATTCACCCCTCCACTTT.

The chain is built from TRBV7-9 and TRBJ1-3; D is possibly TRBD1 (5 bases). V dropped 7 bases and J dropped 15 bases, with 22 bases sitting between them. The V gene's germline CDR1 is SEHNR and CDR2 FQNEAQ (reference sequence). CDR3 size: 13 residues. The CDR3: CASKDITPRVPYF. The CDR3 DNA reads TGTGCCAGCAAGGACATTACTCCTAGAGTCCCATATTTT. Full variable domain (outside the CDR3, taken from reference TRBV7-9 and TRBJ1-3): DTGVSQNPRHKITKRGQNVTFRCDPISEHNRLYWYRQTLGQGPEFLTYFQNEAQLEKSRLLSDRFSAERPKGSFSTLEIQRTEQGDSAMYLCASKDITPRVPYFGEGSWLTVV.

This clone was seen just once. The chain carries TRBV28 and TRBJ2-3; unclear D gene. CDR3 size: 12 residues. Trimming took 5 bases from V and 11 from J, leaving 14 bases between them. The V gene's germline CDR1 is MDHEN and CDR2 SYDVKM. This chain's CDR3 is CASSALPQWQYF. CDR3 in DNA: TGTGCCAGCAGTGCGTTGCCTCAATGGCAGTATTTT.

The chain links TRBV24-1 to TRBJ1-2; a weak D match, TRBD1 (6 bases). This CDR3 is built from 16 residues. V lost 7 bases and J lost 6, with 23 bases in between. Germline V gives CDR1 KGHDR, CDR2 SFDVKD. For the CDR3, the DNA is TGTGCCACCAGGGGCCCGCGGGGGGCAGATGGGAATGGCTACACCTTC. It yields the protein CATRGPRGADGNGYTF.

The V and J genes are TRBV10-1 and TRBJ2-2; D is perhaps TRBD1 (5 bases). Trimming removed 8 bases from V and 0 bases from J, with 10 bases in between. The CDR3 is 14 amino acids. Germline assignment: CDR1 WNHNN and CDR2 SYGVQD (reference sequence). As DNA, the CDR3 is TGCGCCAGCGGGGCAGGGACGAACACCGGGGAGCTGTTTTTT. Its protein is CASGAGTNTGELFF.

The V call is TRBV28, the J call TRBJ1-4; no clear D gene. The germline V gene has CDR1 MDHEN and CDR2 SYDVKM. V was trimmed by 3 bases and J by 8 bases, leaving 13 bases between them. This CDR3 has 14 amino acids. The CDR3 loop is CASSFEDRGEKLFF. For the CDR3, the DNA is TGTGCCAGCAGTTTCGAGGACCGAGGGGAAAAACTGTTTTTT.

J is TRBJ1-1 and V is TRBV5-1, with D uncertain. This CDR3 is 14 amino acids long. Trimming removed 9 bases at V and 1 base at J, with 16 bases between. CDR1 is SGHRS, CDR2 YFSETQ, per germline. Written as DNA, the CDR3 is TGCGCCACCACGACCACTCCACAGAACACTGAAGCTTTCTTT. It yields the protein CATTTTPQNTEAFF.

The CDR3 loop is CASSLVDRGGYTF. The CDR3 DNA is TGTGCCAGCAGTTTGGTGGACAGGGGCGGCTACACCTTC. This rearrangement joins TRBV12-3 or TRBV12-4 to TRBJ1-2, with 9 bases identical to TRBD1. V lost 3 bases and J lost 8; bases outside the gene matches: 4. This CDR3 is built from 13 residues.

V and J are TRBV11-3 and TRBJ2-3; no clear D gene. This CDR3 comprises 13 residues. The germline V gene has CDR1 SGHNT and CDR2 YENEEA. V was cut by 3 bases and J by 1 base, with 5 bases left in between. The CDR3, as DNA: TGTGCCAGCAGCTTCGAAGGCACAGATACGCAGTATTTT. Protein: CASSFEGTDTQYF.

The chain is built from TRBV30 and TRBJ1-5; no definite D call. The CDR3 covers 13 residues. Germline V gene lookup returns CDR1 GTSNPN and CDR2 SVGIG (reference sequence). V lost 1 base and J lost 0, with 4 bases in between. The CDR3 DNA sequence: TGTGCCTGGAGTGCACTTAGCAATCAGCCCCAGCATTTT. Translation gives CAWSALSNQPQHF.

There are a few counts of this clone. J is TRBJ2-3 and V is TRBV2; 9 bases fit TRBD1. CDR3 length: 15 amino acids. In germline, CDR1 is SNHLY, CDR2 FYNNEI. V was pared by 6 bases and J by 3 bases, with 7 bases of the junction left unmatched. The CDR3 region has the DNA TGTGCCAGCAGCCGGGGACAGGGAAGGACAGATACGCAGTATTTT. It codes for CASSRGQGRTDTQYF.

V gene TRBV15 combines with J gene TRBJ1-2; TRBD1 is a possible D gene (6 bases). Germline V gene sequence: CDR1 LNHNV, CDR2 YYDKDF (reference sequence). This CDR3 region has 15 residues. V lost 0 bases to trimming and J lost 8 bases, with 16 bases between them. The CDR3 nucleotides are TGTGCCACCAGCAGAGATAAGGGAACAGGGCGAGGCTACACCTTC. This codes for CATSRDKGTGRGYTF.

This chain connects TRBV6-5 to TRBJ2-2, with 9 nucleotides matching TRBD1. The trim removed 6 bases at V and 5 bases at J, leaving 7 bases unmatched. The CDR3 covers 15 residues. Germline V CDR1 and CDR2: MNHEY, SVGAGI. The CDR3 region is CASSPGTGTTGELFF. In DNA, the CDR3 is TGTGCCAGCAGCCCCGGGACAGGGACTACCGGGGAGCTGTTTTTT.

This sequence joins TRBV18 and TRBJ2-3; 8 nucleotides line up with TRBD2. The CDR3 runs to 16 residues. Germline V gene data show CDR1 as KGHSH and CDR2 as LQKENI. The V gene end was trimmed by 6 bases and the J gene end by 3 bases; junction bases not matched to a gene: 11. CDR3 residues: CASSLLLAEVTDTQYF. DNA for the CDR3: TGTGCCAGCTCCCTCCTACTAGCGGAGGTTACAGATACGCAGTATTTT.

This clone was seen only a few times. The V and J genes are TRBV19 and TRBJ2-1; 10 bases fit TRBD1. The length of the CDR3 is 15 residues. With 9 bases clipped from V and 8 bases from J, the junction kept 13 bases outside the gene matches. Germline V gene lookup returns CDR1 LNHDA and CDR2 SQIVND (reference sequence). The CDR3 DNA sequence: TGTGCCAGCGGACCGGGACAGGGGATCGAGCATGAGCAGTTCTTC. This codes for CASGPGQGIEHEQFF.

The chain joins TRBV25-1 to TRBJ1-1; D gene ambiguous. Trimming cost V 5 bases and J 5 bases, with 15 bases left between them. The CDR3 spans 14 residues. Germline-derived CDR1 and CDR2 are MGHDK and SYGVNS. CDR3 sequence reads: CASSSILKPTEAFF. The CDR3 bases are TGTGCCAGCAGTAGTATTTTGAAACCGACTGAAGCTTTCTTT. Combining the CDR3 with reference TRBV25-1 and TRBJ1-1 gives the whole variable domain EADIYQTPRYLVIGTGKKITLECSQTMGHDKMYWYQQDPGMELHLIHYSYGVNSTEKGDLSSESTVSRIRTEHFPLTLESARPSHTSQYLCASSSILKPTEAFFGQGTRLTVV.

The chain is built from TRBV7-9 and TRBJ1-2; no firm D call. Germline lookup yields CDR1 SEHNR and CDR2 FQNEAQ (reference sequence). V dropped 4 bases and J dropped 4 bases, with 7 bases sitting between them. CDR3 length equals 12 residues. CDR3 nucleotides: TGTGCCAGCAGCTATCAAGCCTATGGCTACACCTTC. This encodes CASSYQAYGYTF. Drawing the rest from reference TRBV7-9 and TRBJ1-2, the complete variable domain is DTGVSQNPRHKITKRGQNVTFRCDPISEHNRLYWYRQTLGQGPEFLTYFQNEAQLEKSRLLSDRFSAERPKGSFSTLEIQRTEQGDSAMYLCASSYQAYGYTFGSGTRLTVV.

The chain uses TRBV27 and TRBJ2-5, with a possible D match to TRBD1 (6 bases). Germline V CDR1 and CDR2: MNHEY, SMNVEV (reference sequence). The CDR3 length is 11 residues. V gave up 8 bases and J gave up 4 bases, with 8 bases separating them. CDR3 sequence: CASGGRETQYF. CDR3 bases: TGTGCCAGCGGGGGCAGAGAGACCCAGTACTTC.

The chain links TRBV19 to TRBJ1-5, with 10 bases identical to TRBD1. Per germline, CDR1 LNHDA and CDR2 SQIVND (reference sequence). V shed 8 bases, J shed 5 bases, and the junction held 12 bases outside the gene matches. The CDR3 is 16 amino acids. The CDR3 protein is CASLRHSGQGYQPQHF. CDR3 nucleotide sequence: TGTGCCAGTTTACGACATTCGGGACAGGGGTATCAGCCCCAGCATTTT.

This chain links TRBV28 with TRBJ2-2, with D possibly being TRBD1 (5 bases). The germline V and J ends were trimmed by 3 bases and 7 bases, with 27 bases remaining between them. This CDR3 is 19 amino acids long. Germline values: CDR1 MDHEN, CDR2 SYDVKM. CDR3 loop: CASSFLRHSGPRQGGELFF. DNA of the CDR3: TGTGCCAGCAGTTTTCTACGGCATTCAGGGCCCCGGCAGGGCGGGGAGCTGTTTTTT.

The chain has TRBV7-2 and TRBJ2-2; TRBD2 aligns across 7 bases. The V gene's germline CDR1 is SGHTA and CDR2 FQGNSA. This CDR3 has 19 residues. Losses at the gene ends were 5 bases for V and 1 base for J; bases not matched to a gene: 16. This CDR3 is CASSRRFRVASGNTGELFF. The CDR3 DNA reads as TGTGCCAGCAGCCGTCGATTTAGGGTCGCTAGCGGGAACACCGGGGAGCTGTTTTTT.

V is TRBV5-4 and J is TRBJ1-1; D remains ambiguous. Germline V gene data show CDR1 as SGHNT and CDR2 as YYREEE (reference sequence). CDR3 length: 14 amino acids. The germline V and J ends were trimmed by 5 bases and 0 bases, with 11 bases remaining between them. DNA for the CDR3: TGTGCCAGCAGACAGAACGAGTTGAACACTGAAGCTTTCTTT. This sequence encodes CASRQNELNTEAFF.

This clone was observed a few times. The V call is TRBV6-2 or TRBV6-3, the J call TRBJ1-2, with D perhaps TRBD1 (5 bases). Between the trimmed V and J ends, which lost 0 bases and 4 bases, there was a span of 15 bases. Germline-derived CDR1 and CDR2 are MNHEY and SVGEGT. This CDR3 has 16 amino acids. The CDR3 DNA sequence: TGTGCCAGCAGTTACTCTGATCGATGGGGGTCCTATGGCTACACCTTC. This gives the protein CASSYSDRWGSYGYTF.

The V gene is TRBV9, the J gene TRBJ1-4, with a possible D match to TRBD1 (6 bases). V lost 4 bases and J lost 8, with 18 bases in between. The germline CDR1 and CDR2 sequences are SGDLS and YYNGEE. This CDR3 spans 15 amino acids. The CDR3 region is CASSLRWGREEKLFF. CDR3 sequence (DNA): TGTGCCAGCAGCCTTCGGTGGGGGCGGGAGGAAAAACTGTTTTTT.

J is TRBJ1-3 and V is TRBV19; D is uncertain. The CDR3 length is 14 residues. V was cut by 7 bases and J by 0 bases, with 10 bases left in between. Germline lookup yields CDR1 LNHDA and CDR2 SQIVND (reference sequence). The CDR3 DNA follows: TGTGCCAGTACGAAGGTGAGCTCTGGAAACACCATATATTTT. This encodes CASTKVSSGNTIYF.